Sequencing of this TCR beta chain was carried out in a study of cytomegalovirus exposure and HLA in healthy donors. Study-level findings and limits: A later analysis by the authors found several of the most significant clusters apparently linked to common viral pathogens. The authors later linked a missense DCLRE1C variant to TCR beta V- and J-gene trimming.

PCR primers comprised 60 Vbeta and 13 Jbeta primers. Libraries were prepared by immunoSEQ multiplex PCR; TCRdb keeps only in-frame clonotypes and omits some of them. The data show more than 85,000 clones, under 85% seen once. In its sample, this clone was seen a few times. The antigen is not known. The J segment lost 6 bases and the V segment lost 3 bases, leaving 5 bases of the junction unmatched. This CDR3 is built from 16 residues. Per germline, CDR1 SGHTA and CDR2 FQGTGA. The sequence was obtained from a woman aged 45 to 65 in good health and CMV-seropositive. The specimen was PBMCs. The rearrangement links TRBV7-3 to TRBJ2-3; 14 nucleotides line up with TRBD2. CDR3 nucleotide sequence: TGTGCCAGCAGCTTTGGGACTAGCGGGAGTGTGGATACGCAGTATTTT. Translating it yields CASSFGTSGSVDTQYF.